The next 14 T cell receptor beta chains were all read from a single sample in a study of blood T cell repertoires in COVID-19. Measured with immunoSEQ multiplex PCR; TCRdb has only the in-frame clones, and not every one. Of roughly 250,000 clones in the sample, under 85% were seen once. Sequencing was carried out using peripheral blood. These receptors were obtained from a human donor with COVID-19, enrolled during active disease. The donor label of this sample is uncertain.

This chain uses TRBV9 with TRBJ2-2; 8 nucleotides line up with TRBD1. V shed 0 bases, J shed 4 bases, and the junction held 5 bases outside the gene matches. Germline CDR1 and CDR2: SGDLS and YYNGEE. This CDR3 contains 16 residues. The CDR3 region has the DNA TGTGCCAGCAGCGTAGGCCCAGGGGGCATCACCGGGGAGCTGTTTTTT. This encodes CASSVGPGGITGELFF.

This clone was recorded only once. The identical CDR3 is also encoded by other nucleotide sequences in the sample. The chain combines TRBV6-5 with TRBJ1-3, with no clear D. Germline CDR1 MNHEY, CDR2 SVGAGI. The CDR3 is 14 amino acids. V lost 6 bases to trimming and J lost 0 bases, with 9 bases between them. The CDR3 is CASRSEISGNTIYF. CDR3 in DNA: TGTGCCAGCAGAAGTGAGATCTCTGGAAACACCATATATTTT.

V gene TRBV27 combines with J gene TRBJ2-7; 9 bases fit TRBD2. The trim removed 5 bases at V and 0 bases at J, leaving 11 bases unmatched. Looked up from germline, CDR1 is MNHEY and CDR2 is SMNVEV (reference sequence). The CDR3 is 17 residues long. CDR3 coding DNA: TGTGCCAGCAGTACCAACATAGCGGGAGCAACCTCCTACGAGCAGTACTTC. Translation: CASSTNIAGATSYEQYF.

This clone was counted once. This chain links TRBV5-5 with TRBJ2-3; D perhaps matches TRBD1 (5 bases). The CDR3 loop spans 13 amino acids. Trimming left V 1 base short and J 7 bases short, with 10 bases between. Germline V gives CDR1 SGHKS, CDR2 YYEKEE (reference sequence). The CDR3 DNA reads as TGTGCCAGCAGCTTGAGGGTGGACAATACGCAGTATTTT. Translating it yields CASSLRVDNTQYF.

The chain employs TRBV6-6 and TRBJ2-1; TRBD2 matches 12 bases. This CDR3 has 15 amino acids. V gave up 4 bases and J gave up 8 bases; unmatched junction bases: 6. CDR1 and CDR2 from the germline V gene are MNHNY and SVGAGI (reference sequence). In DNA, the CDR3 is TGTGCCAGCAGTTTTAGACTAGCGGGAGTGGATGAGCAGTTCTTC. Protein product: CASSFRLAGVDEQFF.

V usage is TRBV5-6 and J usage is TRBJ1-2; D might be TRBD1 (5 bases). Per the germline V gene, CDR1 is SGHDT and CDR2 is YYEEEE. The CDR3 consists of 13 residues. Trimming pared 2 bases from V and 8 bases from J, leaving 13 bases between. The CDR3 bases are TGTGCCAGCAGCTTTAATAGGGGTTACGGCTACACCTTC. Translated: CASSFNRGYGYTF.

The chain has TRBV18 and TRBJ2-1; 10 bases match TRBD2. V lost 6 bases, J lost 5 bases, and 4 bases stayed unmatched. The CDR3 sequence is 14 residues long. Germline V gene lookup returns CDR1 KGHSH and CDR2 LQKENI. The CDR3 loop is CASSDGLADNEQFF. In DNA, the CDR3 is TGTGCCAGCTCGGACGGACTAGCGGACAATGAGCAGTTCTTC.

Only a few counts were recorded for this clone. The chain carries TRBV15 and TRBJ2-3; 9 positions match TRBD1. The CDR3 has 15 amino acids. Per the germline V gene, CDR1 is LNHNV and CDR2 is YYDKDF (reference sequence). The ends lost 1 base at V and 6 bases at J; junction bases unmatched: 5. This CDR3 reads CATSRGDRGADTQYF. The CDR3, as DNA: TGTGCCACCAGCAGAGGCGACAGGGGGGCTGATACGCAGTATTTT.

The chain has TRBV11-3 and TRBJ2-3, with TRBD2 matching over 10 bases. Germline values: CDR1 SGHNT, CDR2 YENEEA. V shed 4 bases and J 4 bases; nucleotides not matched to a gene: 5. The CDR3 runs to 15 residues. The CDR3 spells CASSSSGRGADTQYF. CDR3 bases: TGTGCCAGCAGCTCTAGCGGGAGAGGCGCAGATACGCAGTATTTT.

The CDR3 loop is CASSFRDRNGSPLHF. In DNA, the CDR3 is TGTGCCAGCAGTTTCCGGGACAGGAACGGATCACCCCTCCACTTT. The chain carries TRBV6-2 or TRBV6-3 and TRBJ1-6, with 8 bases identical to TRBD1. CDR3 length: 15 residues. V gave up 4 bases and J gave up 10 bases; unmatched junction bases: 9. The germline CDR1 and CDR2 sequences are MNHEY and SVGEGT.

This clone has just a few counts. CDR3 in DNA: TGTGCCACCAAGGGGACTAGCGGGAGACAAGGGCATGAGCAGTTCTTC. Its protein is CATKGTSGRQGHEQFF. The chain employs TRBV10-3 and TRBJ2-1, with 14 bases that match TRBD2. Per the germline V gene, CDR1 is ENHRY and CDR2 is SYGVKD. This CDR3 has 16 residues. V lost 10 bases and J lost 8; bases outside the gene matches: 13.

The V gene is TRBV10-3, the J gene TRBJ1-5, with D possibly matching TRBD1 (6 bases). CDR3 length equals 14 residues. Trimming took off 8 bases at V and 4 bases at J, with 15 bases between the two ends. CDR1 ENHRY and CDR2 SYGVKD come from the germline V gene. The CDR3 DNA reads TGTGCCATCTCCCTGGGGGCGGAAAATCAGCCCCAGCATTTT. This translates into CAISLGAENQPQHF.

J is TRBJ2-7 and V is TRBV5-1, with 14 positions matching TRBD2. Trimming at V came to 4 bases and at J to 4 bases, leaving 7 bases not matched to a gene. Germline-derived CDR1 and CDR2 are SGHRS and YFSETQ. The CDR3 consists of 16 residues. CDR3: CASSLGLAGVSYEQYF. The CDR3 coding sequence is TGCGCCAGCAGCCTGGGACTAGCGGGAGTTTCTTACGAGCAGTACTTC.

This clone showed up just once. An end of the junction differs from the germline gene, which may be a read error. This chain uses TRBV7-7 with TRBJ2-1; D might be TRBD1 (6 bases). The CDR3 sequence is 12 residues long. Germline values: CDR1 SSHAT, CDR2 FNYEAQ (reference sequence). DNA of the CDR3: TGTGCTAGCAGCGACAGGAACAATGAGCAGTTCTTC. The encoded protein is CASSDRNNEQFF.